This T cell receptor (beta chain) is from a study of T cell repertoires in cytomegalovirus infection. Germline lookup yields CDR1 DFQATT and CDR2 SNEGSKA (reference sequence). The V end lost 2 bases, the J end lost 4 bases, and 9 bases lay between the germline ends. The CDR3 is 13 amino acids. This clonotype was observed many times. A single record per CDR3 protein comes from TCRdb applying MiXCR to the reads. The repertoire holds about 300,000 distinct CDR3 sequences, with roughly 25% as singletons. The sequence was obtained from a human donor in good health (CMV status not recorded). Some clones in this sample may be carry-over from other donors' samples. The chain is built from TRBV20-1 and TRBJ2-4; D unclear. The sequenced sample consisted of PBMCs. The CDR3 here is CSARLGTKNIQYF. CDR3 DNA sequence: TGCAGTGCTAGATTAGGCACAAAAAACATTCAGTACTTC.